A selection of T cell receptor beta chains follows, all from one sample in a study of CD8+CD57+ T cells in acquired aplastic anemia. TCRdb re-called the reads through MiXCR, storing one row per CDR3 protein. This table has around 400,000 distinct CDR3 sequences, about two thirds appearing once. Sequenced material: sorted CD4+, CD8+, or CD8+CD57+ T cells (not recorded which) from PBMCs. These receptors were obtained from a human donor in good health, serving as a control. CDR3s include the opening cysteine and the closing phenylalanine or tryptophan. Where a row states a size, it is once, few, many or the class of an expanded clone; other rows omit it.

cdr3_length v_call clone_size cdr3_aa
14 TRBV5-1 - CASSLGPDSYEQYF
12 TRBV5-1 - CASSLARSTSYF
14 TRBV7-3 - CASSSLKATDTQYF
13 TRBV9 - CASSGRGRNEQFF
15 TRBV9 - CASSASGTGTYEQYF
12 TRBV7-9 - CSSLVGEGTQFF
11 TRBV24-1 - CATRVRGNQYF
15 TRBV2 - CASSWGQVVNQPQYF
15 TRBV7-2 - CASSLWGGAGDTQYF
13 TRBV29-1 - CSVDRGAGYGYTF
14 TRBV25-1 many CASSEYGVNTEAFF
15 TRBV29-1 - CSVDLGLAGSGTQYF
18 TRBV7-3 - CASSLAGGQELSNQPQHF
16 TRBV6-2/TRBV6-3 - CASSYVAGGLHNEQFF
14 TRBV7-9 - CASSLARGHTEAFF
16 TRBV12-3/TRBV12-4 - CASSFSGQAGSTEAFF
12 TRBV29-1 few CSVGRTGEEAFF
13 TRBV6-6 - CASRIGPNTEAFF
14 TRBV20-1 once CSASGPLAGETQYF
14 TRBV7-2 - CASTAHGENSPLHF
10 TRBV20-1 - CSARGDGYTF
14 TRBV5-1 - CASSLLSRRDGYTF
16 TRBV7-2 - CASSRRGDITTDSQYF
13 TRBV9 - CASSVGQTNGYTF
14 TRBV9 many CASSAARSNYGYTF
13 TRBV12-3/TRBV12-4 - CASTTSRGTEAFF
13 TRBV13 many CASSTGQTYEQYF
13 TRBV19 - CATGQGQDQLQHF
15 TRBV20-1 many CSTRARMVPNTEAFF
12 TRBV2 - CASSETNNEQYF
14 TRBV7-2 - CASSTNGIRETQYF
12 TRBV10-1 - CASSERPYEQYF
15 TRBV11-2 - CASSYGVEQKPQDFF
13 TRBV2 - CARGLAGAPEQFF
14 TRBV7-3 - CASSAQGAGDEQFF
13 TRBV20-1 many CSASPQGETEAFF
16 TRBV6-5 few CASRDDGGRVNTEAFF
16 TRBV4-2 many CASSPYPFSKNTEAFF
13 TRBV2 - CASRRLGLMVALF
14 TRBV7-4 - CASSQGWGTDTQHF
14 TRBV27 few CASSLGADNYGYTF
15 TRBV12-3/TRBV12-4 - CASSARQPTNEKLFF
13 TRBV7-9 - CASSPLAGTGYTF
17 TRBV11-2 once CASSYHRGSPYPNEQYF
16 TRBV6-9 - CASSDRGGWGDTEAFF
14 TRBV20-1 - CSANGQGYPYEQYF
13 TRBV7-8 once CASTNTGGSGQCF
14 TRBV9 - CASSEKGQNTDMLF
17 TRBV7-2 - CASSLGRGGGRNEKLFF
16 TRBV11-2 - CASSPFGAGGPDTQYF